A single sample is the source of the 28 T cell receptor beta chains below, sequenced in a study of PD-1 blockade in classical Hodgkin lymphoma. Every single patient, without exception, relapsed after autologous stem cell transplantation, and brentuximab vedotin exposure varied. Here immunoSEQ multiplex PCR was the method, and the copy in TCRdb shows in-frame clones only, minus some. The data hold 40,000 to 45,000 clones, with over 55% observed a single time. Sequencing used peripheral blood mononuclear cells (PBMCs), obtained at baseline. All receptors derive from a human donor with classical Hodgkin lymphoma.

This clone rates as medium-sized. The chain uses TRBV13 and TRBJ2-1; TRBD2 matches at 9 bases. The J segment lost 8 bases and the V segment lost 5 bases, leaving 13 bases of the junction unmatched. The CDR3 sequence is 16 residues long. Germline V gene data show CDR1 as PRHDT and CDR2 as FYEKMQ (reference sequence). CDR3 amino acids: CASSKVLAGKEDEQFF. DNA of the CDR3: TGTGCCAGCAGCAAAGTTCTAGCGGGGAAAGAGGATGAGCAGTTCTTC.

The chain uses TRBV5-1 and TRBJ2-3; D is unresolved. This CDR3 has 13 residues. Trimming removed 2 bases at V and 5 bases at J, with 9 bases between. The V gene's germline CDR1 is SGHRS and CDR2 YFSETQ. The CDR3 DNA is TGCGCCAGCAGCTTATGGAACGAAGATACGCAGTATTTT. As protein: CASSLWNEDTQYF.

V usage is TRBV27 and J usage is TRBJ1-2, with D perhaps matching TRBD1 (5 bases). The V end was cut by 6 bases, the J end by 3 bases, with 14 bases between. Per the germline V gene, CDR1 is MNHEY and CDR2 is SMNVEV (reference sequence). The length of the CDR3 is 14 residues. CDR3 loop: CASRVNRRDYGYTF. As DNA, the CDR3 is TGTGCCAGCAGGGTTAACAGGAGAGACTATGGCTACACCTTC.

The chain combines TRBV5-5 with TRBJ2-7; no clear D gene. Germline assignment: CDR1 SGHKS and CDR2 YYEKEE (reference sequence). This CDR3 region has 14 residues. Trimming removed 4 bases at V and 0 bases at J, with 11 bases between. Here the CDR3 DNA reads TGTGCCAGCAGCCCAGTAGGGTACTCCTACGAGCAGTACTTC. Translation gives CASSPVGYSYEQYF.

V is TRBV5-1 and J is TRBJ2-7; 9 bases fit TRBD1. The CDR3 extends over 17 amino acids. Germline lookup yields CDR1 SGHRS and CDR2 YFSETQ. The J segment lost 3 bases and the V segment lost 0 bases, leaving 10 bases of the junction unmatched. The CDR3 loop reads CASSLALQGQGIYEQYF. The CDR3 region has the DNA TGCGCCAGCAGCTTGGCTCTTCAGGGACAGGGAATCTACGAGCAGTACTTC.

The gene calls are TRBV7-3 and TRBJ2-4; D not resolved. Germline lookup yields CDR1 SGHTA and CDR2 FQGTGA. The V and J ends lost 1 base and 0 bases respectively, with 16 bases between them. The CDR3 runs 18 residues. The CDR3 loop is CASSLIIKPVLAKNIQYF. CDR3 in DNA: TGTGCCAGCAGCTTAATTATCAAGCCTGTTTTAGCCAAAAACATTCAGTACTTC.

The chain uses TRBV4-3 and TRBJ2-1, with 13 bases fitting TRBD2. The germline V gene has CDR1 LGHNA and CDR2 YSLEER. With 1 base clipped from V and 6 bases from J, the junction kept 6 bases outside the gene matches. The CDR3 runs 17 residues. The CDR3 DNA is TGCGCCAGCAGCCAAGGGACTAGCGGGAGTTTTGGCAATGAGCAGTTCTTC. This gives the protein CASSQGTSGSFGNEQFF.

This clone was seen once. The CDR3 bases are TGTGCCAGCAGCACCAGTCCGGGAACAGATACGCAGTATTTT. Translating it yields CASSTSPGTDTQYF. The chain recombines TRBV7-6 with TRBJ2-3, with TRBD2 as a possible D gene (5 bases). Germline V CDR1 and CDR2: SGHVS, FNYEAQ. This CDR3 is 14 amino acids long. Trimming took 5 bases from V and 3 from J, leaving 12 bases between them.

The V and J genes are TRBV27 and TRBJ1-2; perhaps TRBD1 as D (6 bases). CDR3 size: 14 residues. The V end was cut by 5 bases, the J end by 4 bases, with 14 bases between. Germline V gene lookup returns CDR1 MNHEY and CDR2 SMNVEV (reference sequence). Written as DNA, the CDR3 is TGTGCCAGCAGTGAACTTGGGGGCGGCTATGGCTACACCTTC. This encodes CASSELGGGYGYTF.

The CDR3 spells CASSPDTYGYTF. For the CDR3, the DNA is TGTGCCAGCAGTCCAGACACCTATGGCTACACCTTC. The chain links TRBV27 to TRBJ1-2, with D hard to call. Germline values: CDR1 MNHEY, CDR2 SMNVEV (reference sequence). This CDR3 comprises 12 residues. Trimming shortened V by 5 bases and J by 4 bases, and 8 bases separated the two germline ends.

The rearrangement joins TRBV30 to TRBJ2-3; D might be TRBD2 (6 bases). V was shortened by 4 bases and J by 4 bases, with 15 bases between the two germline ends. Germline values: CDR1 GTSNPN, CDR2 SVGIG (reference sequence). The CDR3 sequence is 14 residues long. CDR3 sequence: CAWNLGGVSDTQYF. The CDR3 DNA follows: TGTGCCTGGAATCTTGGCGGGGTCTCAGATACGCAGTATTTT.

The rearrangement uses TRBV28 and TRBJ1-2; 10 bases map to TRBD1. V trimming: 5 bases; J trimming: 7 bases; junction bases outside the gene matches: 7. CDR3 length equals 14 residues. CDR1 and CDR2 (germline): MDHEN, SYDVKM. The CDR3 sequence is CASSDGTGVSGYTF. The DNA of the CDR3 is TGTGCCAGCAGTGATGGGACAGGGGTATCTGGCTACACCTTC.

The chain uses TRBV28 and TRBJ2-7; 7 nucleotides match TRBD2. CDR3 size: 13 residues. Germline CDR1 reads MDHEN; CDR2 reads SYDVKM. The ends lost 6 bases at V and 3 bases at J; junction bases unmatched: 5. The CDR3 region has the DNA TGTGCCAGCAGCCCCACTAGCGTCTACGAGCAGTACTTC. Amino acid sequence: CASSPTSVYEQYF.

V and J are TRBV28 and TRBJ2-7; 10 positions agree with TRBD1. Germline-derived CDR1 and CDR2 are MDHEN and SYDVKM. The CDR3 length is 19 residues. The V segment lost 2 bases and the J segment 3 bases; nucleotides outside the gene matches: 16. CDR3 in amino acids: CASSLTGWGQGLGLYEQYF. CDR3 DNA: TGTGCCAGCAGTTTAACTGGTTGGGGACAGGGGTTAGGGCTCTACGAGCAGTACTTC.

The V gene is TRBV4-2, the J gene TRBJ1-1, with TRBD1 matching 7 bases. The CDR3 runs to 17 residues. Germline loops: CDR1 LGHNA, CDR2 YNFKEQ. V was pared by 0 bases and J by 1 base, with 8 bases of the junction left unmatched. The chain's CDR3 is CASSQDPEGAGNTEAFF. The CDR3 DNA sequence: TGTGCCAGCAGCCAAGATCCCGAGGGGGCCGGGAACACTGAAGCTTTCTTT.

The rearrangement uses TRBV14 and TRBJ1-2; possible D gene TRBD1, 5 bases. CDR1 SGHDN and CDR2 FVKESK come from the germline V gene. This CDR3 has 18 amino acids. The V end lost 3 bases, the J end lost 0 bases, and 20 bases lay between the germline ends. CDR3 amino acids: CASSHIGTRPEANYGYTF. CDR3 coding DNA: TGTGCCAGCAGCCATATCGGGACCCGGCCCGAAGCTAACTATGGCTACACCTTC.

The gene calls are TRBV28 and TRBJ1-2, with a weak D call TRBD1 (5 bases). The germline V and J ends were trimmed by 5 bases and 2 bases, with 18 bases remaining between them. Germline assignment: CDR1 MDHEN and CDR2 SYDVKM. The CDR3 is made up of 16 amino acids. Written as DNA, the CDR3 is TGTGCCAGCAGTCCTCAGACGGGGGTGATCAACTATGGCTACACCTTC. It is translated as CASSPQTGVINYGYTF.

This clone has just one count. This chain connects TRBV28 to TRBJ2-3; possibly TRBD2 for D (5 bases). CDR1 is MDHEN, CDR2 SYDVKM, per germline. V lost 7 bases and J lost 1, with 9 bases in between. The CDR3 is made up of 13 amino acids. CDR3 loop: CASIRGGTDTQYF. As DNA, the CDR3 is TGTGCCAGCATCCGGGGAGGCACAGATACGCAGTATTTT.

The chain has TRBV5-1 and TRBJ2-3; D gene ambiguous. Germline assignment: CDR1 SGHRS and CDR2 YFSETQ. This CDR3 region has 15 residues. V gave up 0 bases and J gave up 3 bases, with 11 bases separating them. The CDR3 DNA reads TGCGCCAGCAGCTTGGCCGCCCCCCCGACAGATACGCAGTATTTT. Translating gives CASSLAAPPTDTQYF.

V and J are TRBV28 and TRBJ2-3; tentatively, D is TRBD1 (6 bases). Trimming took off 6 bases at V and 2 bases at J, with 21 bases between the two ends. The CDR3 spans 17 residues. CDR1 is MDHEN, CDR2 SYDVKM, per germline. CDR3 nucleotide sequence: TGTGCCAGCAGCGCGGCAGGGGAAAGGCCATACACAGATACGCAGTATTTT. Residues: CASSAAGERPYTDTQYF.

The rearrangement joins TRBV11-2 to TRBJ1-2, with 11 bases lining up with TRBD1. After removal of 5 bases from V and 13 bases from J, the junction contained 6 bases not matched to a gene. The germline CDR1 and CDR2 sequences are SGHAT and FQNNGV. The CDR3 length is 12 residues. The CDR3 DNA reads TGTGCCAGCAGCCGCGGACAGGGGGCTTGCACCTTC. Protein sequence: CASSRGQGACTF.

CDR3 amino acids: CASRAPARAGGRRTDTQYF. Here the CDR3 DNA reads TGTGCCAGCAGGGCTCCCGCACGAGCGGGGGGGCGGCGCACAGATACGCAGTATTTT. The chain uses TRBV2 and TRBJ2-3, with 10 positions matching TRBD2. The trim removed 6 bases at V and 1 base at J, leaving 16 bases unmatched. Germline CDR1 and CDR2: SNHLY and FYNNEI. This CDR3 contains 19 residues.

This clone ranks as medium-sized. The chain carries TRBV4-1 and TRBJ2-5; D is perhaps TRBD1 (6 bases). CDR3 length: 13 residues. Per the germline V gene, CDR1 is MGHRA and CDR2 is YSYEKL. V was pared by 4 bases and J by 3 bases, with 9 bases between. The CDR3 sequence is CASSLPGEETQYF. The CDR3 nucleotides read TGCGCCAGCAGCCTACCAGGGGAAGAGACCCAGTACTTC.

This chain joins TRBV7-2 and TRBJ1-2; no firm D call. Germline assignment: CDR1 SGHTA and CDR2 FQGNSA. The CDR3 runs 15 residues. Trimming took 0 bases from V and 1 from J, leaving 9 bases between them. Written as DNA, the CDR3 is TGTGCCAGCAGCTTAGCGCCCGACATTAACTATGGCTACACCTTC. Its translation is CASSLAPDINYGYTF.

CDR3 DNA sequence: TGCGCCAGCAGCCAAGGGGTCCCGGGGCGCGCAGATACGCAGTATTTT. It yields the protein CASSQGVPGRADTQYF. The chain recombines TRBV4-3 with TRBJ2-3, with D perhaps TRBD1 or TRBD2 (5 bases each). Looked up from germline, CDR1 is LGHNA and CDR2 is YSLEER. This CDR3 is 16 amino acids long. The V and J ends lost 1 base and 4 bases respectively, with 15 bases between them.

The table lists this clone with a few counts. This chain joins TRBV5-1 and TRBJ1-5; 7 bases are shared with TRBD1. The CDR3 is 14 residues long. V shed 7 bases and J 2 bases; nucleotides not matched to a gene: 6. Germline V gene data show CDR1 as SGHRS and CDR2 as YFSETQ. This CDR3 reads CASVDRDGNQPQHF. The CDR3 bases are TGCGCCAGCGTTGACAGGGATGGCAATCAGCCCCAGCATTTT.

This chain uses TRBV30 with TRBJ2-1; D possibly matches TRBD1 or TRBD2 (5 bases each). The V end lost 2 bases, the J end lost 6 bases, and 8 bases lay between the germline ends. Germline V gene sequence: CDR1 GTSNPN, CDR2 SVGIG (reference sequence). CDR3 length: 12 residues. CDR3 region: CAWSMRGNEQFF. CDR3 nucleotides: TGTGCCTGGAGTATGAGGGGCAATGAGCAGTTCTTC.

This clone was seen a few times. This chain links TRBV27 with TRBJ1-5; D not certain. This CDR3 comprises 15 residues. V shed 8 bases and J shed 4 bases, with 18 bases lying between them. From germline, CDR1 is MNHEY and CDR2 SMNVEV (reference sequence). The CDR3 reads CASCKNGLGNQPQHF. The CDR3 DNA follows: TGTGCCAGCTGCAAAAACGGACTGGGGAATCAGCCCCAGCATTTT.